This T cell receptor (beta chain) comes out of a study of blood T cell repertoires in COVID-19. The wider study: Donors in the United States, Italy and Spain gave samples during acute or convalescent COVID-19. T cells, B-cell-depleted T cells, or PBMCs provided the cDNA or gDNA that served as material.

Sequencing was performed with immunoSEQ multiplex PCR; in TCRdb, only in-frame clones are kept and a portion is missing. Counted here are roughly 200,000 clones, more than 75% occurring once; the ten biggest clones make up over 15%. This CDR3 comprises 19 residues. The germline V gene has CDR1 KGHDR and CDR2 SFDVKD. V was pared by 4 bases and J by 1 base, with 19 bases between. The origin of this receptor is a person aged 65 to 85 with COVID-19, enrolled during active disease. The gene calls are TRBV24-1 and TRBJ2-6, with D possibly matching TRBD2 (5 bases). What was sequenced was peripheral blood. The CDR3 spells CATSDQPLGLASGANVLTF. As DNA, the CDR3 is TGTGCCACCAGTGACCAACCTCTAGGCCTAGCTTCTGGGGCCAACGTCCTGACTTTC.